Detailed here is one TCR beta chain. Its target is unknown. Only in-frame clones appear in the TCRdb table, and some are missing; sequencing was by immunoSEQ multiplex PCR. The sample lists 120,000 or so clones, roughly 89% occurring once. This record comes from a study of T cell responses to AZD1222 COVID-19 vaccine. Notes on the study in general: Just a handful of AZD1222 recipients tested seropositive at baseline.

The CDR3 length is 17 residues. Trimming removed 4 bases from V and 1 base from J, with 19 bases in between. Germline V gene data show CDR1 as SGHRS and CDR2 as YFSETQ. This sequence joins TRBV5-1 and TRBJ2-3; possibly TRBD2 for D (6 bases). This sample comprised peripheral blood, obtained on day 0 of AZD1222 vaccination. This receptor was identified in an adult in good health. The CDR3 here is CASSTDGRTKGTDTQYF. The CDR3 coding sequence is TGCGCCAGCAGCACGGACGGGAGAACGAAGGGCACAGATACGCAGTATTTT.